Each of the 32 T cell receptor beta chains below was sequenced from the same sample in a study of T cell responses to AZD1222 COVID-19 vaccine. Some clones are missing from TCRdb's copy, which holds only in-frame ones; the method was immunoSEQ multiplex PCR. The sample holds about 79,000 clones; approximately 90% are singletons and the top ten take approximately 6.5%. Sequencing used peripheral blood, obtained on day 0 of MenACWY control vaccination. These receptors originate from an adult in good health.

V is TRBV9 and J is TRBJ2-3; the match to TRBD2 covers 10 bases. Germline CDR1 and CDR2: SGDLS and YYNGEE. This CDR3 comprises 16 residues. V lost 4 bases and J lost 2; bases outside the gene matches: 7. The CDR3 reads CASSPRTSGNTDTQYF. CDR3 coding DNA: TGTGCCAGCAGCCCCCGGACTAGCGGCAACACAGATACGCAGTATTTT.

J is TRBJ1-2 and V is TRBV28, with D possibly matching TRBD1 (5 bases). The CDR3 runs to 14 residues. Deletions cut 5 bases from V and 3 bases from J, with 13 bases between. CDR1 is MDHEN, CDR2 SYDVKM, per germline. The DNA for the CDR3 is TGTGCCAGCAGTCCAGGCCAGGGTTACTATGGCTACACCTTC. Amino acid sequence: CASSPGQGYYGYTF.

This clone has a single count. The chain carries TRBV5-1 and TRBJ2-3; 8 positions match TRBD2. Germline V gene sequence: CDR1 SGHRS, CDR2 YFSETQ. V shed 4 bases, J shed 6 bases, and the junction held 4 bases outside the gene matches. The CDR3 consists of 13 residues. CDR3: CASSKRLADTQYF. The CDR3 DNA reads TGCGCCAGCAGCAAGCGACTAGCGGATACGCAGTATTTT.

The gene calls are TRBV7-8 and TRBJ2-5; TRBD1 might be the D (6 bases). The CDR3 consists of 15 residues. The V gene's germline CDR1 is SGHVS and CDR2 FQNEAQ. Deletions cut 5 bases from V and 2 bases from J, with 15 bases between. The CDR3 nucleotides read TGTGCCAGCAGCACCCACAGGGTGATACAAGAGACCCAGTACTTC. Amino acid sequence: CASSTHRVIQETQYF. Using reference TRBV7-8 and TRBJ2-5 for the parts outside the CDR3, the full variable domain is GAGVSQSPRYKVAKRGQDVALRCDPISGHVSLFWYQQALGQGPEFLTYFQNEAQLDKSGLPSDRFFAERPEGSVSTLKIQRTQQEDSAVYLCASSTHRVIQETQYFGPGTRLLVL.

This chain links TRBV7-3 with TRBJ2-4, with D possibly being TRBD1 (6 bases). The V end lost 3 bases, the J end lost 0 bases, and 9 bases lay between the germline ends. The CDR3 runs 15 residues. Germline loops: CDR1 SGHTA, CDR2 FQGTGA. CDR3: CASSFDRIAKNIQYF. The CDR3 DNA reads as TGTGCCAGCAGCTTTGACAGGATAGCCAAAAACATTCAGTACTTC.

This CDR3 is CASSPGQSTDTQYF. DNA of the CDR3: TGTGCCAGCTCACCGGGCCAGAGCACAGATACGCAGTATTTT. This chain joins TRBV18 and TRBJ2-3; D is unresolved. Germline V gene sequence: CDR1 KGHSH, CDR2 LQKENI. CDR3 size: 14 residues. The V and J ends lost 3 bases and 0 bases respectively, with 7 bases between them.

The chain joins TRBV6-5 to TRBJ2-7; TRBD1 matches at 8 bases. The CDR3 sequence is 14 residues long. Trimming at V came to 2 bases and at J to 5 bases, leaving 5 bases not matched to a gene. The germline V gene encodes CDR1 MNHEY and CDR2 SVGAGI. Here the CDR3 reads CASSYQDRDNEQYF. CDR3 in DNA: TGTGCCAGCAGTTACCAGGACAGGGACAACGAGCAGTACTTC.

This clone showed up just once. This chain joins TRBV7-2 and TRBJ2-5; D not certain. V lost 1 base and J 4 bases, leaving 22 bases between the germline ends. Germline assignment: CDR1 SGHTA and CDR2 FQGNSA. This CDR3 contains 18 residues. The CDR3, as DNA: TGTGCCAGCAGCTTAGTGTTCGGCAGTGGTCGGTATTCAGAGACCCAGTACTTC. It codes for CASSLVFGSGRYSETQYF.

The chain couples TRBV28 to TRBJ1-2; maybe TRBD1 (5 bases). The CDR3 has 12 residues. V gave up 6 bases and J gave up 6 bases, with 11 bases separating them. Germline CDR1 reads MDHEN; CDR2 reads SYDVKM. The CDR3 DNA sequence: TGTGCCAGCAGATATGGCAGGGATGGCTACACCTTC. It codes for CASRYGRDGYTF.

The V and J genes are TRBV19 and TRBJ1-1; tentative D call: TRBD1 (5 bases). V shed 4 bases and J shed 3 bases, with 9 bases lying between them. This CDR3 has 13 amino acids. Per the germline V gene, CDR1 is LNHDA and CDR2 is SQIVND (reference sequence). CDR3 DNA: TGTGCCAGTAGTACACAGGTGGACACTGAAGCTTTCTTT. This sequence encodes CASSTQVDTEAFF.

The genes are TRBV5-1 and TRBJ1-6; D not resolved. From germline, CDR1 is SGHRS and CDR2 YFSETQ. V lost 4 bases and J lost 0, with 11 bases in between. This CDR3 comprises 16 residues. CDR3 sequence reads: CASSPAGSSYNSPLHF. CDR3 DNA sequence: TGCGCCAGCAGCCCCGCTGGGAGCTCCTATAATTCACCCCTCCACTTT.

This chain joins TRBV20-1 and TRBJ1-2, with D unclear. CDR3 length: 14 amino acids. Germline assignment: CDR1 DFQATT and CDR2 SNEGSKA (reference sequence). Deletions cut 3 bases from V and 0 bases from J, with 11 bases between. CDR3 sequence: CSASVASSNYGYTF. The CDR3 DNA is TGCAGTGCTAGTGTGGCCAGTTCTAACTATGGCTACACCTTC.

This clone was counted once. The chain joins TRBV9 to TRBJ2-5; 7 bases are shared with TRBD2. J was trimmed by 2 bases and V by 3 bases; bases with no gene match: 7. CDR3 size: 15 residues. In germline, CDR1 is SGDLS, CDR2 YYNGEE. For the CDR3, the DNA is TGTGCCAGCAGCGCCGTGGGAGCGGGGCAAGAGACCCAGTACTTC. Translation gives CASSAVGAGQETQYF.

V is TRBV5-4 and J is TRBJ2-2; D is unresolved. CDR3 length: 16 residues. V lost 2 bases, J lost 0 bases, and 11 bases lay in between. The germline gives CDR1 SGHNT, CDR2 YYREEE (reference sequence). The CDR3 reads CASSLDPTTNTGELFF. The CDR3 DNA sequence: TGTGCCAGCAGCTTAGATCCCACGACGAACACCGGGGAGCTGTTTTTT.

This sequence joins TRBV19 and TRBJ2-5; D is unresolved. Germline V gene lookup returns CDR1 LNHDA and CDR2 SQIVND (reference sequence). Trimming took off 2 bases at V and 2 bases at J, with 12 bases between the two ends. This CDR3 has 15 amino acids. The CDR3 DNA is TGTGCCAGTAGTATAAGTTTCGGATTACAAGAGACCCAGTACTTC. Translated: CASSISFGLQETQYF.

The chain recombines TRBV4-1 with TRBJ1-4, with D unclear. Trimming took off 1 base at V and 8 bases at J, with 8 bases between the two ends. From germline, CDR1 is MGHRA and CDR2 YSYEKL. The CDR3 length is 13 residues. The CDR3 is CASSQGVWEKLFF. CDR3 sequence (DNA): TGCGCCAGCAGCCAAGGTGTATGGGAAAAACTGTTTTTT.

In DNA, the CDR3 is TGTGCCAGTAGTTTGACCCGACTAGCGAGAACCGGGGAGCTGTTTTTT. Translated, it gives CASSLTRLARTGELFF. The chain links TRBV19 to TRBJ2-2; 8 bases align to TRBD2. V lost 5 bases and J lost 5; bases outside the gene matches: 10. Germline values: CDR1 LNHDA, CDR2 SQIVND (reference sequence). CDR3 length: 16 amino acids.

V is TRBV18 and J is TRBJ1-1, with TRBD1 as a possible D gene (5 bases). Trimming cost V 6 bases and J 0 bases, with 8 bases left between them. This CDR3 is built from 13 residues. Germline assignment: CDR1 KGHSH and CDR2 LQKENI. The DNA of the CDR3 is TGTGCCAGCTCGCCAGGGATGAACACTGAAGCTTTCTTT. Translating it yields CASSPGMNTEAFF.

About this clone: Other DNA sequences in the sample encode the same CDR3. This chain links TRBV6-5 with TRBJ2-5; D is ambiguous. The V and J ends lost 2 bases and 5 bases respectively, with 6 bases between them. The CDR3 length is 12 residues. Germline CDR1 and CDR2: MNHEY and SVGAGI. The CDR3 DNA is TGTGCCAGCAGTTACCCCGGGGAGACCCAGTACTTC. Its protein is CASSYPGETQYF.

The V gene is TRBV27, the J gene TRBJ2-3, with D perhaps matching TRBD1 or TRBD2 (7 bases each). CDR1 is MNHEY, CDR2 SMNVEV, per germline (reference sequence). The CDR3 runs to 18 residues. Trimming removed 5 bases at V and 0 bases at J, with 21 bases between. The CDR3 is CASSLSGTEIFSTDTQYF. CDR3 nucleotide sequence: TGTGCCAGCAGTCTGAGCGGGACAGAGATTTTTAGCACAGATACGCAGTATTTT.

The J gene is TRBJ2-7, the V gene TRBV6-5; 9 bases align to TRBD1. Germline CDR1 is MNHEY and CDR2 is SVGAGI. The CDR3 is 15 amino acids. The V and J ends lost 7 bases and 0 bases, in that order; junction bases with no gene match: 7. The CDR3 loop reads CASTTGQGHSYEQYF. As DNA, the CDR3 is TGTGCCAGCACCACCGGACAGGGGCACTCCTACGAGCAGTACTTC.

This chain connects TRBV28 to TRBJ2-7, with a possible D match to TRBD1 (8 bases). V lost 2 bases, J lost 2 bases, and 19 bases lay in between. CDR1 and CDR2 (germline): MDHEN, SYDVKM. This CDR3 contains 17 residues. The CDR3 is CASSLGGATGAAYEQYF. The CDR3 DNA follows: TGTGCCAGCAGTTTAGGGGGGGCGACAGGGGCCGCCTACGAGCAGTACTTC.

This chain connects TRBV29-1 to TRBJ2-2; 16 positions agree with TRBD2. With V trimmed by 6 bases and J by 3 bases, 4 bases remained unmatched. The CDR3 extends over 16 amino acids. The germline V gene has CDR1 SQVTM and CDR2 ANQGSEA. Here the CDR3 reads CSVKGLAGGYTGELFF. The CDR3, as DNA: TGCAGCGTAAAGGGACTAGCGGGAGGGTACACCGGGGAGCTGTTTTTT.

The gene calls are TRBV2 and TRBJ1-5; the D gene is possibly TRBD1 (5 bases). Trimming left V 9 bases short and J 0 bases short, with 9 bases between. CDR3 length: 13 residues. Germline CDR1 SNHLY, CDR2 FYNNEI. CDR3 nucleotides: TGTGCCAGTAGGGGACCTAGCAATCAGCCCCAGCATTTT. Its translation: CASRGPSNQPQHF.

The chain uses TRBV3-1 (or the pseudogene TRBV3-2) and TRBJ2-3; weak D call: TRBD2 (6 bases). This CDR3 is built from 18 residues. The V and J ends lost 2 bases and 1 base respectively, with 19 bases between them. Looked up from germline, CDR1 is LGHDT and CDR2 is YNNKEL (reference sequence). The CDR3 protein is CASSQRGAPYPGTDTQYF. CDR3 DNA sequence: TGTGCCAGCAGCCAACGCGGGGCCCCGTACCCAGGCACAGATACGCAGTATTTT.

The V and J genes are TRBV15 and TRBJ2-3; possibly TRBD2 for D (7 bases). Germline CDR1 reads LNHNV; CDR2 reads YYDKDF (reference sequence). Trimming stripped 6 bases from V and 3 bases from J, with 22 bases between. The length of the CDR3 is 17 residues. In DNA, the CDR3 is TGTGCCACCAGTAGGAGCGGGGATACCCAGGGGACAGATACGCAGTATTTT. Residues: CATSRSGDTQGTDTQYF.

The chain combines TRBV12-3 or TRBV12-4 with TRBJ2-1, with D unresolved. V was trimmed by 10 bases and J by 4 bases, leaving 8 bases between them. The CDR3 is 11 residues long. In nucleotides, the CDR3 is TGTGCCACGGCCTGGTACAATGAGCAGTTCTTC. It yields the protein CATAWYNEQFF.

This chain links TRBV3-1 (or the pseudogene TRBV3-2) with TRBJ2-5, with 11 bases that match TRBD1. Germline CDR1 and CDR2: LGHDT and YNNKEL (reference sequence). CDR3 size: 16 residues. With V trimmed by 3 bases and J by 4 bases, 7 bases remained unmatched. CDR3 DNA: TGTGCCAGCAGCCAGACCGGGACAGGGGGGCGAGAGACCCAGTACTTC. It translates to CASSQTGTGGRETQYF.

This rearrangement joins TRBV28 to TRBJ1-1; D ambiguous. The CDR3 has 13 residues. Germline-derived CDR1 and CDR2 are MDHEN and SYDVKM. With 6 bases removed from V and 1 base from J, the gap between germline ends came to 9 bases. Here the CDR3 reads CASSRRSNTEAFF. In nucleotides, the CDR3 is TGTGCCAGCAGCCGAAGATCGAACACTGAAGCTTTCTTT.

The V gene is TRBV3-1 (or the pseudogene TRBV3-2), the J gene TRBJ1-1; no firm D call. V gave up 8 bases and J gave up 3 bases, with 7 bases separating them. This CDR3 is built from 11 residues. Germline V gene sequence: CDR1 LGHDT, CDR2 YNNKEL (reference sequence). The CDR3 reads CASGLDTEAFF. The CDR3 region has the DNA TGTGCCAGCGGCTTAGACACTGAAGCTTTCTTT.

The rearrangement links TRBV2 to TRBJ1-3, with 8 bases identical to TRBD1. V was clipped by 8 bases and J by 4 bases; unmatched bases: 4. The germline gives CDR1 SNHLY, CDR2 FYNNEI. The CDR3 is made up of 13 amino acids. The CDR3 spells CASDRGWGNTIYF. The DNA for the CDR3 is TGTGCCAGCGACAGGGGATGGGGAAACACCATATATTTT. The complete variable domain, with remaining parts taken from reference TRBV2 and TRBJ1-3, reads EPEVTQTPSHQVTQMGQEVILRCVPISNHLYFYWYRQILGQKVEFLVSFYNNEISEKSEIFDDQFSVERPDGSNFTLKIRSTKLEDSAMYFCASDRGWGNTIYFGEGSWLTVV.

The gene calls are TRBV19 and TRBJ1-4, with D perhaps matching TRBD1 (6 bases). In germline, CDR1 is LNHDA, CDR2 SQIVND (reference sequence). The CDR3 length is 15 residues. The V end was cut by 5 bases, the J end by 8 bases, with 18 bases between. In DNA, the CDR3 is TGTGCCAGTAGTGGTTACAGGGACCGCCAGGAAAAACTGTTTTTT. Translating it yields CASSGYRDRQEKLFF.